The rows below give T cell receptor beta chains drawn from one sample of a study of shared clonotypes between healthy human individuals. Using immunoSEQ multiplex PCR, the repertoire was profiled, and TCRdb retains in-frame clones only, with some absent. The sample has more than 2 million clones; 93% are singletons. What was sequenced was naive CD8+ T cells from PBMCs. Receptors were obtained from a man aged 18 to 29 in good health. Some clones in this sample may be carry-over from other donors' samples. CDR3s include the opening cysteine and the closing phenylalanine or tryptophan. Each record gives: CDR3 length, V gene, J gene, CDR3 protein.

len: 14
v_gene: TRBV15
j_gene: TRBJ2-7
CDR3aa: CATSSRDRAYEQYF

len: 13
v_gene: TRBV13
j_gene: TRBJ1-1
CDR3aa: CASSYRRGTEAFF

len: 13
v_gene: TRBV15
j_gene: TRBJ2-7
CDR3aa: CATSSRSSYEQYF

len: 12
v_gene: TRBV19
j_gene: TRBJ2-7
CDR3aa: CATLGPTYEQYF

len: 14
v_gene: TRBV18
j_gene: TRBJ2-7
CDR3aa: CASSNGRAGYEQYF

len: 13
v_gene: TRBV7-6
j_gene: TRBJ2-7
CDR3aa: CASSDREGYEQYF

len: 16
v_gene: TRBV9
j_gene: TRBJ2-1
CDR3aa: CASSVASAPDYNEQFF

len: 17
v_gene: TRBV4-3
j_gene: TRBJ2-3
CDR3aa: CASSHYWTSSGTDTQYF

len: 16
v_gene: TRBV9
j_gene: TRBJ2-2
CDR3aa: CASSPPRQGVTGELFF

len: 14
v_gene: TRBV5-6
j_gene: TRBJ2-7
CDR3aa: CASSRGTEGLEQYF

len: 12
v_gene: TRBV30
j_gene: TRBJ2-1
CDR3aa: CAAVTVYNEQFF

len: 16
v_gene: TRBV30
j_gene: TRBJ2-1
CDR3aa: CAWSGVSGGAYNEQFF

len: 16
v_gene: TRBV7-9
j_gene: TRBJ2-4
CDR3aa: CASSLLPAGLKNIQYF

len: 14
v_gene: TRBV27
j_gene: TRBJ1-4
CDR3aa: CASSLSGLNEKLFF

len: 17
v_gene: TRBV9
j_gene: TRBJ2-3
CDR3aa: CASSPVGRVSYTDTQYF

len: 13
v_gene: TRBV10-3
j_gene: TRBJ2-7
CDR3aa: CASRDTLSYEQYF

len: 15
v_gene: TRBV29-1
j_gene: TRBJ2-7
CDR3aa: CSVVIGVALKYEQYF

len: 17
v_gene: TRBV10-1
j_gene: TRBJ2-3
CDR3aa: CASSESNEKRGTDTQYF

len: 14
v_gene: TRBV27
j_gene: TRBJ1-2
CDR3aa: CASSSSLGVLGYTF

len: 14
v_gene: TRBV2
j_gene: TRBJ2-7
CDR3aa: CASSGGLSTYEQYF

len: 15
v_gene: TRBV30
j_gene: TRBJ2-7
CDR3aa: CAWSGRDGARGEQYF

len: 13
v_gene: TRBV19
j_gene: TRBJ1-4
CDR3aa: CASSGTANEKLFF

len: 16
v_gene: TRBV7-6
j_gene: TRBJ2-7
CDR3aa: CASSLAERDSSYEQYF

len: 12
v_gene: TRBV11-2
j_gene: TRBJ2-7
CDR3aa: CASSFPSYEQYF

len: 18
v_gene: TRBV7-9
j_gene: TRBJ2-1
CDR3aa: CASSWVAGGPSGVNEQFF

len: 15
v_gene: TRBV7-9
j_gene: TRBJ1-3
CDR3aa: CASSLTGGGRNTIYF

len: 15
v_gene: TRBV27
j_gene: TRBJ2-1
CDR3aa: CASSLSGRLRNEQFF

len: 13
v_gene: TRBV7-2
j_gene: TRBJ1-1
CDR3aa: CASSLAWNTEAFF

len: 12
v_gene: TRBV11-2
j_gene: TRBJ2-7
CDR3aa: CASSLFPHEQYF

len: 16
v_gene: TRBV27
j_gene: TRBJ1-2
CDR3aa: CASSLVRLTNFGGYTF

len: 15
v_gene: TRBV13
j_gene: TRBJ2-7
CDR3aa: CASSPGLALPYEQYF

len: 14
v_gene: TRBV9
j_gene: TRBJ2-1
CDR3aa: CASSGSGRLDEQFF

len: 14
v_gene: TRBV27
j_gene: TRBJ1-2
CDR3aa: CASSLEGTGNGYTF

len: 15
v_gene: TRBV7-9
j_gene: TRBJ2-7
CDR3aa: CASSLGPGSAYEQYF

len: 13
v_gene: TRBV14
j_gene: TRBJ2-7
CDR3aa: CASRVGRGHEQYF

len: 17
v_gene: TRBV19
j_gene: TRBJ1-5
CDR3aa: CASNRDKRSYSNQPQHF

len: 13
v_gene: TRBV28
j_gene: TRBJ1-2
CDR3aa: CASMGRALYGYTF

len: 13
v_gene: TRBV28
j_gene: TRBJ1-1
CDR3aa: CASSFRGGTEAFF

len: 13
v_gene: TRBV29-1
j_gene: TRBJ2-1
CDR3aa: CSVESVLFNEQFF

len: 12
v_gene: TRBV7-3
j_gene: TRBJ2-1
CDR3aa: CASTSGGSEQFF

len: 16
v_gene: TRBV7-2
j_gene: TRBJ1-1
CDR3aa: CASSPGPAYGETEAFF

len: 13
v_gene: TRBV7-9
j_gene: TRBJ2-5
CDR3aa: CASAGTGGETQYF

len: 15
v_gene: TRBV30
j_gene: TRBJ2-1
CDR3aa: CAWSVSRGPSNEQFF

len: 13
v_gene: TRBV7-6
j_gene: TRBJ1-5
CDR3aa: CASSPGRIQPQHF

len: 16
v_gene: TRBV28
j_gene: TRBJ2-3
CDR3aa: CASSALRGGSTDTQYF

len: 16
v_gene: TRBV5-1
j_gene: TRBJ1-1
CDR3aa: CASSLFGGDMNTEAFF

len: 20
v_gene: TRBV4-3
j_gene: TRBJ2-1
CDR3aa: CASSQDLLAGGPEFYNEQFF